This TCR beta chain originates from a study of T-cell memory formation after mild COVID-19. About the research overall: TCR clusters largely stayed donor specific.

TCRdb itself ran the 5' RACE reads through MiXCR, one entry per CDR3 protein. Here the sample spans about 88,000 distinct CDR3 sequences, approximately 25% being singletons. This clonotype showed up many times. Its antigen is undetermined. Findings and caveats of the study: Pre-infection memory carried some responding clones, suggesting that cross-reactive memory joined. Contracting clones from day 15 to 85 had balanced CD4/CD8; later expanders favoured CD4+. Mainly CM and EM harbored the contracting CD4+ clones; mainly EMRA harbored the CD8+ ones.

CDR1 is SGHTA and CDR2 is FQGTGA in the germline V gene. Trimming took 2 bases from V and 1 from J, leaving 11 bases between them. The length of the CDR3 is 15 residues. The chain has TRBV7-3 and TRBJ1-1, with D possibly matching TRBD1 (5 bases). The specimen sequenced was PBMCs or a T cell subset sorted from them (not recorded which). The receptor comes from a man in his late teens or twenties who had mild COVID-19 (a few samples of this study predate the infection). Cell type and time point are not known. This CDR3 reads CASSLSAGGNTEAFF. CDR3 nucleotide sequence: TGTGCCAGCAGCTTATCGGCGGGGGGGAACACTGAAGCTTTCTTT.